This TCR beta chain derives from a study of T cell responses to AZD1222 COVID-19 vaccine. General study points: In the spike-specific TCR repertoire, nearly half reportedly target unmutated variant regions.

Concerning this clone: As yet, its antigen is unknown.

This CDR3 spans 16 amino acids. Germline trimming cut 1 base from V and 4 bases from J; bases unmatched to any gene: 5. Germline CDR1 reads SEHNR; CDR2 reads FQNEAQ (reference sequence). Doses given second, at about 4 or about 12 weeks, were pooled. The data were produced by immunoSEQ multiplex PCR, yet TCRdb's version contains in-frame clones alone and is incomplete. The sample has over 100,000 clones, 80% to 90% seen once; the top ten hold around 4.6%. This receptor was identified in an adult who received the AZD1222 COVID-19 vaccine. Sample: peripheral blood, taken 28 days after the second AZD1222 dose. The genes are TRBV7-9 and TRBJ1-4; 8 positions match TRBD1. CDR3 nucleotide sequence: TGTGCCAGCAGCTTAGGCGACAGGGGCCATAATGAAAAACTGTTTTTT. Protein: CASSLGDRGHNEKLFF.